This T cell receptor (beta chain) was identified in a study of blood T cell repertoires in COVID-19. The repertoire was sequenced with immunoSEQ multiplex PCR; TCRdb's copy has only in-frame clones and lacks some. Of 200,000 to 250,000 clones listed, roughly nine tenths are singletons. This CDR3 contains 16 residues. Germline V gene data show CDR1 as MNHNY and CDR2 as SVGAGI (reference sequence). V gave up 6 bases and J gave up 9 bases; unmatched junction bases: 11. The receptor was derived from a man between 65 and 85 years old with acute or convalescent COVID-19. V usage is TRBV6-6 and J usage is TRBJ1-6; 10 nucleotides agree with TRBD1. Sequenced sample: peripheral blood. CDR3: CASSLPPGQGSSPLHF. CDR3 nucleotide sequence: TGTGCCAGCAGCTTACCCCCGGGACAGGGGAGTTCACCCCTCCACTTT.